The 24 T cell receptor beta chains given below trace back to one sample, sequenced in a study of CD8+CD57+ T cells in acquired aplastic anemia. TCR beta VDJ combinations and CDR3 sequences were profiled from genomic DNA. Each CDR3 protein gets one entry after TCRdb re-called the reads with MiXCR. The table records around 200,000 distinct CDR3 sequences, around 59% of them present only once. Sequenced sample: sorted CD4+, CD8+, or CD8+CD57+ T cells (not recorded which) from PBMCs. The receptors come from a human donor in good health, serving as a control.

The chain is built from TRBV29-1 and TRBJ2-1, with 7 nucleotides matching TRBD1. Germline V gene sequence: CDR1 SQVTM, CDR2 ANQGSEA. The junction had 9 bases not matched to a gene; V was cut back by 3 bases and J by 4 bases. There are 15 residues in the CDR3. CDR3 loop: CSVEPTGRWYNEQFF. As DNA, the CDR3 is TGCAGCGTTGAGCCGACAGGGCGATGGTACAATGAGCAGTTCTTC.

This clonotype occurred many times. The chain employs TRBV19 and TRBJ2-3; 9 bases line up with TRBD2. Germline V gene sequence: CDR1 LNHDA, CDR2 SQIVND (reference sequence). This CDR3 spans 15 amino acids. The trim removed 6 bases at V and 1 base at J, leaving 5 bases unmatched. The chain's CDR3 is CASSRLAGRTDTQYF. Here the CDR3 DNA reads TGTGCCAGTAGCCGGCTAGCGGGGCGCACAGATACGCAGTATTTT.

DNA of the CDR3: TGTGCCAGCAGCTTAGGCGGGACAGGGGGAAGACCCCTCCACTTT. It specifies CASSLGGTGGRPLHF. V gene TRBV7-2 combines with J gene TRBJ1-6, with 11 bases lining up with TRBD1. Germline V gives CDR1 SGHTA, CDR2 FQGNSA. The CDR3 length is 15 residues. The V segment lost 1 base and the J segment 12 bases; nucleotides outside the gene matches: 5.

The table lists this clonotype with many counts. At one of its ends the junction is not consistent with the germline gene, which may arise from a read error. This sequence joins TRBV5-1 and TRBJ2-3, with D unresolved. Germline V CDR1 and CDR2: SGHRS, YFSETQ. This CDR3 is 15 amino acids long. This CDR3 reads CASSLGGGPLQRDAF. The CDR3 nucleotides are TGCGCCAGCAGCTTGGGCGGCGGACCTCTTCAGAGAGACGCTTTT. The variable domain in full, completed from reference TRBV5-1 and TRBJ2-3, reads KAGVTQTPRYLIKTRGQQVTLSCSPISGHRSVSWYQQTPGQGLQFLFEYFSETQRNKGNFPGRFSGRQFSNSRSEMNVSTLELGDSALYLCASSLGGGPLQRDAFGPGTRLTVL.

This chain connects TRBV18 to TRBJ2-6; D assignment may be TRBD1 or TRBD2 (6 bases each). The CDR3 sequence is 16 residues long. Trimming pared 3 bases from V and 4 bases from J, leaving 13 bases between. Germline V gene data show CDR1 as KGHSH and CDR2 as LQKENI. The CDR3 sequence is CASSPSGADGANVLTF. CDR3 sequence (DNA): TGTGCCAGCTCACCGTCGGGGGCGGACGGGGCCAACGTCCTGACTTTC.

The rearrangement uses TRBV20-1 and TRBJ1-4; no clear D. CDR3 length equals 12 residues. The V end was cut by 7 bases, the J end by 0 bases, with 6 bases between. CDR1 DFQATT and CDR2 SNEGSKA come from the germline V gene (reference sequence). CDR3 nucleotide sequence: TGCAGTGTCCAGGCAACTAATGAAAAACTGTTTTTT. Its translation is CSVQATNEKLFF.

This clonotype was seen ten or more times. The rearrangement uses TRBV10-3 and TRBJ2-7; 10 bases line up with TRBD2. The CDR3 is 16 residues long. Germline V gene sequence: CDR1 ENHRY, CDR2 SYGVKD. With 2 bases clipped from V and 2 bases from J, the junction kept 6 bases outside the gene matches. The CDR3 region has the DNA TGTGCCATCAGTGAGAATCCTAGCGGGGGTCCCTACGAGCAGTACTTC. Translation gives CAISENPSGGPYEQYF.

This clonotype has just a few counts. V and J are TRBV6-5 and TRBJ2-5; D ambiguous. Trimming stripped 0 bases from V and 2 bases from J, with 10 bases between. The CDR3 is 15 amino acids. Per germline, CDR1 MNHEY and CDR2 SVGAGI. CDR3 loop: CASSYSPAPQETQYF. CDR3 sequence (DNA): TGTGCCAGCAGTTACTCGCCAGCTCCACAAGAGACCCAGTACTTC.

The sample holds many counts of this clonotype. The chain recombines TRBV10-1 with TRBJ2-3, with D perhaps matching TRBD1 (6 bases). Trimming shortened V by 8 bases and J by 2 bases, and 14 bases separated the two germline ends. CDR1 is WNHNN, CDR2 SYGVQD, per germline (reference sequence). The CDR3 length is 14 residues. DNA of the CDR3: TGCGCCAGCCTTCAGGGGATTATCACAGATACGCAGTATTTT. It codes for CASLQGIITDTQYF.

In the case of this clonotype: This CDR3 fails to terminate in the conserved phenylalanine or tryptophan, so it likely reflects a read error. Because the CDR3's place on the DNA is in doubt, the DNA is left out and the CDR3 is given as listed by TCRdb. CDR3 protein: CASSSLAGGPN. The chain joins TRBV7-6 to TRBJ2-1; TRBD2, the D gene given by the table, was not confirmed from the DNA. The CDR3 is 11 residues long, ends included. Germline V lookup: CDR1 SGHVS, CDR2 FNYEAQ.

The chain uses TRBV7-2 and TRBJ1-6, with 7 bases aligning to TRBD1. Germline V gene sequence: CDR1 SGHTA, CDR2 FQGNSA. The CDR3 consists of 17 residues. V was pared by 1 base and J by 1 base, with 4 bases of the junction left unmatched. The CDR3 here is CASSLGLRGSYNSPLHF. DNA of the CDR3: TGTGCCAGCAGCTTAGGTCTCAGGGGGTCCTATAATTCACCCCTCCACTTT.

Regarding this clonotype: A junction end diverges from the germline sequence, so it may reflect a read error. The chain recombines TRBV10-1 with TRBJ1-6; perhaps TRBD1 as D (5 bases). Germline lookup yields CDR1 WNHNN and CDR2 SYGVQD (reference sequence). The CDR3 covers 16 residues. This CDR3 is CAISVSPGRINSPLHF. CDR3 sequence (DNA): TGTGCCATCAGTGTTTCGCCGGGACGGATTAATTCACCCCTCCACTTT.

The CDR3 sequence is CASSLARLAGYNEQFF. The DNA for the CDR3 is TGTGCCAGCAGCTTAGCGAGGCTAGCGGGATACAATGAGCAGTTCTTC. The rearrangement joins TRBV7-6 to TRBJ2-1; 9 bases match TRBD2. There are 16 residues in the CDR3. Trimming removed 0 bases from V and 4 bases from J; junction bases left unmatched: 4. The germline V gene encodes CDR1 SGHVS and CDR2 FNYEAQ.

In this sample, this clonotype turned up many times. The chain couples TRBV2 to TRBJ1-1, with 7 bases matching TRBD1. In germline, CDR1 is SNHLY, CDR2 FYNNEI. The J segment lost 0 bases and the V segment lost 5 bases, leaving 33 bases of the junction unmatched. The CDR3 is made up of 24 amino acids. The CDR3 region is CASSQVPLWTLKQGRTGLNTEAFF. The CDR3 DNA is TGTGCCAGCAGTCAGGTCCCCTTATGGACCCTTAAACAGGGGCGGACGGGTCTGAACACTGAAGCTTTCTTT.

Of note for this clonotype: The CDR3 ends on some other residue instead of the conserved phenylalanine or tryptophan, so this is likely a read error. The chain has TRBV2 and TRBJ2-7; D might be TRBD1 (5 bases). The germline V gene has CDR1 SNHLY and CDR2 FYNNEI. The CDR3 is made up of 13 amino acids. The V end was cut by 6 bases, the J end by 0 bases, with 9 bases between. The chain's CDR3 is CASSPRGSYEQYL. The CDR3 DNA is TGTGCCAGCAGCCCTAGGGGCTCCTACGAGCAGTACCTC.

The chain is built from TRBV7-9 and TRBJ2-7, with 9 bases matching TRBD1. The germline V gene has CDR1 SEHNR and CDR2 FQNEAQ (reference sequence). The CDR3 is 16 residues long. V gave up 1 base and J gave up 1 base; unmatched junction bases: 5. CDR3 DNA sequence: TGTGCCAGCAGCTTAGGCGTGGGACAGGGATCCTACGAGCAGTACTTC. It encodes CASSLGVGQGSYEQYF. The whole variable domain, filled in from reference TRBV7-9 and TRBJ2-7, reads DTGVSQNPRHKITKRGQNVTFRCDPISEHNRLYWYRQTLGQGPEFLTYFQNEAQLEKSRLLSDRFSAERPKGSFSTLEIQRTEQGDSAMYLCASSLGVGQGSYEQYFGPGTRLTVT.

This clonotype came up a few times. The chain's CDR3 is CASSLPHSYEQYF. CDR3 coding DNA: TGTGCCAGCAGCTTACCCCACTCCTACGAGCAGTACTTC. The genes are TRBV7-2 and TRBJ2-7; D ambiguous. The CDR3 has 13 amino acids. CDR1 is SGHTA and CDR2 is FQGNSA in the germline V gene. V was pared by 2 bases and J by 0 bases, with 5 bases between.

Many counts were recorded for this clonotype. The CDR3 is CASSPSAGISARGELFF. The CDR3 DNA reads TGTGCCAGCAGCCCATCAGCCGGGATCTCGGCCCGCGGGGAGCTGTTTTTT. The chain employs TRBV12-3 or TRBV12-4 and TRBJ2-2; D may be TRBD2 (5 bases). CDR3 size: 17 residues. Trimming shortened V by 6 bases and J by 7 bases, and 24 bases separated the two germline ends.

This clonotype was counted ten times or more. The V and J genes are TRBV7-2 and TRBJ1-5; the D gene is possibly TRBD1 (5 bases). CDR3 size: 13 residues. Trimming removed 5 bases at V and 6 bases at J, with 11 bases between. Germline loops: CDR1 SGHTA, CDR2 FQGNSA. For the CDR3, the DNA is TGTGCCAGCAGCCGGGACGGATTTCAGCCCCAGCATTTT. Translated: CASSRDGFQPQHF.

The J gene is TRBJ1-6, the V gene TRBV20-1; D gene ambiguous. This CDR3 is 13 amino acids long. The V and J ends lost 0 bases and 8 bases respectively, with 8 bases between them. Germline CDR1 reads DFQATT; CDR2 reads SNEGSKA (reference sequence). CDR3 in DNA: TGCAGTGCTAGAGAAAACCTTTATTCACCCCTCCACTTT. Protein sequence: CSARENLYSPLHF.

This clonotype was recorded only once. The chain combines TRBV5-1 with TRBJ1-1; the D gene is possibly TRBD1 (5 bases). The CDR3 has 16 residues. Trimming removed 0 bases from V and 0 bases from J, with 12 bases in between. CDR1 SGHRS and CDR2 YFSETQ come from the germline V gene. The chain's CDR3 is CASSLGPGPLNTEAFF. The CDR3 nucleotides read TGCGCCAGCAGCTTGGGCCCAGGGCCTCTGAACACTGAAGCTTTCTTT.

This clonotype has only a few counts. This chain links TRBV19 with TRBJ1-1, with D uncertain. Trimming left V 5 bases short and J 5 bases short, with 15 bases between. The CDR3 totals 14 residues. Germline assignment: CDR1 LNHDA and CDR2 SQIVND (reference sequence). The CDR3 nucleotides are TGTGCCAGTAGTGTTTCGGTTAGTCGGACTGAAGCTTTCTTT. The encoded protein is CASSVSVSRTEAFF.

Note on this clonotype: The junction and the germline gene differ at one end; a read error may be behind it. The chain recombines TRBV15 with TRBJ1-1, with D possibly TRBD1 on 6 matching bases. This CDR3 contains 13 residues. Per germline, CDR1 LNHNV and CDR2 YYDKDF (reference sequence). CDR3 protein: CDTSTGGGTEAFF. The CDR3, as DNA: TGTGACACCAGCACTGGAGGGGGCACTGAAGCTTTCTTT.

This clonotype was counted ten times or more. The chain combines TRBV27 with TRBJ2-2; D is uncertain. V was shortened by 5 bases and J by 7 bases, with 11 bases between the two germline ends. Germline CDR1 reads MNHEY; CDR2 reads SMNVEV (reference sequence). The CDR3 length is 13 residues. CDR3 region: CASSTLWGGELFF. The DNA of the CDR3 is TGTGCCAGCAGTACCCTTTGGGGCGGGGAGCTGTTTTTT.